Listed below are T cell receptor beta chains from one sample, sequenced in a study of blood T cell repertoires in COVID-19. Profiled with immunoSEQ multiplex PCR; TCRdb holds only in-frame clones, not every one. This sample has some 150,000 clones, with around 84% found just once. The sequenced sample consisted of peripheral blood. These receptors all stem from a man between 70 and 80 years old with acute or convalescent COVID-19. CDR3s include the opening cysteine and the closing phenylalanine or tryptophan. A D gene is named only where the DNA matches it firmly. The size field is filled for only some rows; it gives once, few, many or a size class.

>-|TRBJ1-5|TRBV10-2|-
CASTGGGNQPQHF
TGCGCCAGCACTGGGGGGGGAAATCAGCCCCAGCATTTT
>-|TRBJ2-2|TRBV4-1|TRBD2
CASSKAPLAGGTGELFF
TGCGCCAGCAGCAAAGCCCCCCTAGCGGGGGGCACCGGGGAGCTGTTTTTT
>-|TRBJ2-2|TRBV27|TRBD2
CASRGLAGPGELFF
TGTGCCAGCCGGGGACTAGCGGGACCCGGGGAGCTGTTTTTT
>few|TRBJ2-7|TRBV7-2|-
CASSPDNLGSNEQYF
TGTGCCAGCAGCCCGGACAACTTGGGGTCGAACGAGCAGTACTTC
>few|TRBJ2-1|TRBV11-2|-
CASSPGAGTHNEQFF
TGTGCCAGCAGCCCTGGGGCAGGTACTCACAATGAGCAGTTCTTC
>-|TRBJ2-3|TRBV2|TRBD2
CASGSKSGTSGTDTQYF
TGTGCCAGCGGCTCTAAATCCGGGACTAGTGGCACAGATACGCAGTATTTT
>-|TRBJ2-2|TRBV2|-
CASSVEGRGNTGELFF
TGTGCCAGCAGTGTCGAGGGGCGGGGGAACACCGGGGAGCTGTTTTTT
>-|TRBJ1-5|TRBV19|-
CASSGGQYSNQPQHF
TGTGCCAGTAGTGGCGGACAGTATAGCAATCAGCCCCAGCATTTT
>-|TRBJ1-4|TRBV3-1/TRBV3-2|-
CASSLLNEKLFF
TGTGCCAGCAGCCTCCTTAATGAAAAACTGTTTTTT
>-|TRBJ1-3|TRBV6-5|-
CASSPGGNTIYF
TGTGCCAGCAGTCCAGGTGGAAACACCATATATTTT
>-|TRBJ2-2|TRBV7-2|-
CASSFWGRTGELFF
TGTGCCAGCAGCTTCTGGGGGCGAACCGGGGAGCTGTTTTTT
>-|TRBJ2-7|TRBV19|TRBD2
CASSPRTSGSWYEQYF
TGTGCCAGTAGTCCACGGACTAGCGGGAGTTGGTACGAGCAGTACTTC
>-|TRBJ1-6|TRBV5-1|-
CASSLVEGRNSPLHF
TGCGCCAGCAGCTTGGTGGAGGGCAGGAATTCACCCCTCCACTTT
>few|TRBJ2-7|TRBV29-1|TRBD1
CSVQGRDRGTEQYF
TGCAGCGTACAGGGCCGGGACAGGGGTACCGAGCAGTACTTC
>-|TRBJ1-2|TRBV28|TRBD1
CASSAPGQASYGYTF
TGTGCCAGCAGTGCGCCGGGACAGGCCAGCTATGGCTACACCTTC
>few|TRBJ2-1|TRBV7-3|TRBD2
CASSSGLAAVDEQFF
TGTGCCAGCAGCTCTGGACTAGCTGCGGTCGATGAGCAGTTCTTC